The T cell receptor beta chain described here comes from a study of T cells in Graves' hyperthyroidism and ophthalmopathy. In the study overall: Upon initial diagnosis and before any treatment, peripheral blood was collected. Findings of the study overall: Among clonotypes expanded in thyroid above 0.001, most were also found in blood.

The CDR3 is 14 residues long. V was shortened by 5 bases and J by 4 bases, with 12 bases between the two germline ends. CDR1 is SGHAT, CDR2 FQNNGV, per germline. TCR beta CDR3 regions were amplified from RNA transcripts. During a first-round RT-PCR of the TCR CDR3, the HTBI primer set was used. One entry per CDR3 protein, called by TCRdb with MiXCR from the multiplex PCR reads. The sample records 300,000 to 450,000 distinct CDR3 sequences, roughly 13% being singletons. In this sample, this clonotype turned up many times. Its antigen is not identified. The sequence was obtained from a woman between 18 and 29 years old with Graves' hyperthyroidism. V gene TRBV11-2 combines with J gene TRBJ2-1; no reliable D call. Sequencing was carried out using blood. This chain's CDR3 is CASSQNDRYNEQFF. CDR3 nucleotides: TGTGCCAGCAGCCAAAACGACCGATACAATGAGCAGTTCTTC.